The rows below give T cell receptor beta chains drawn from one sample of a study of shared clonotypes between healthy human individuals. Here immunoSEQ multiplex PCR was the method, and the copy in TCRdb shows in-frame clones only, minus some. Here the sample spans millions of clones, just under 95% being singletons. Sequenced material: naive CD8+ T cells sorted from blood. The receptors were sampled from a man between 18 and 29 years old in good health. The conserved cysteine and the conserved F or W are not part of the CDR3 here. Fields, in order: V gene, J gene, CDR3 length, D gene, CDR3 protein. A D gene is named only where the DNA matches it firmly.

v_gene: TRBV5-4
j_gene: TRBJ2-7
len: 13
d_gene: TRBD1
CDR3aa: ASSFGQGATYEQY

v_gene: TRBV27
j_gene: TRBJ1-2
len: 11
d_gene: TRBD1
CDR3aa: ASSLDRGQGYT

v_gene: TRBV7-9
j_gene: TRBJ1-2
len: 12
d_gene: TRBD1
CDR3aa: ASSLDRAGYGYT

v_gene: TRBV6-1
j_gene: TRBJ2-5
len: 11
d_gene: NA
CDR3aa: ASREQGRETQY

v_gene: TRBV30
j_gene: TRBJ2-1
len: 13
d_gene: NA
CDR3aa: AWILGVWEYNEQF

v_gene: TRBV10-2
j_gene: TRBJ2-4
len: 12
d_gene: TRBD1
CDR3aa: ASSPGGEDNIQY

v_gene: TRBV7-9
j_gene: TRBJ1-4
len: 14
d_gene: TRBD1
CDR3aa: ASSSKTGFQDEKLF

v_gene: TRBV6-5
j_gene: TRBJ2-4
len: 11
d_gene: TRBD1
CDR3aa: ASSPGTGGILY

v_gene: TRBV7-2
j_gene: TRBJ2-7
len: 13
d_gene: NA
CDR3aa: ASSLLSQVAYEQY

v_gene: TRBV6-5
j_gene: TRBJ1-2
len: 11
d_gene: NA
CDR3aa: ASSYSSGDGYT